This T cell receptor (beta chain) was profiled in a study of PD-1 blockade in mismatch repair-deficient tumors (dated by TCRdb to the late 2010s). At the level of the whole study: The trial enrolled 85 to 100 consecutive patients with 11 to 12 mismatch repair-deficient cancer types between 2013 and 2016, all previously treated and progressing. Tumor-associated T cell clones in the peripheral blood of patients responding to PD-1 blockade were tracked using deep sequencing of TCR CDR3 regions. General findings and caveats noted by the study authors: Tumor-resident clones, often undetectable in blood before treatment, expanded rapidly after pembrolizumab and then contracted, generally before radiologic responses.

Worth noting for this clone: The specificity of this receptor is unknown. No base quality information exists; no much larger clone differs at one position.

The library was obtained by the immunoSEQ multiplex PCR assay. The table was pulled from immuneACCESS by TCRdb, which kept in-frame rearrangements only. Such tables lose some clones; where checked, under half of the loss comes from unresolved V genes, and the rest has no known cause. For this sample the table gives a few thousand clones, of which about 78% were detected only once. The top ten constitute under 8% of the sample. CDR1 and CDR2, per the germline V gene, are MDHEN and SYDVKM. Germline trimming: 1 base from V, 5 bases from J; junction bases outside gene matches: 5. Inclusive of the bounding cysteine and phenylalanine, the CDR3 is 15 residues long. Only the CDR3 portion is preserved as DNA: 45 bases, with reading frame beginning at the first base. The time point label here, explained by the study, means: archival surgical resection tumor tissue. For each enrolled patient, mismatch repair deficiency was established using either polymerase chain reaction or immunohistochemistry. TCR sequencing was performed for three patients who responded to pembrolizumab therapy. The tumor tissue used for TCR sequencing was obtained from archival surgical resections of the three responding patients. Pembrolizumab PD-1 blockade was prospectively tested in advanced mismatch repair-deficient cancers, regardless of tissue of origin, in the phase II trial.

The receptor comes from an adult with mismatch repair-deficient cancer. The sequenced sample was primary tumor tissue, obtained from a patient treated with pembrolizumab. The chain is encoded by TRBV28 joined to TRBJ1-1; 9 central nucleotides agree with TRBD1. The CDR3 reads as follows: CASSLLGQGLTEAFF. The DNA is as follows: TGTGCCAGCAGTTTATTAGGACAGGGGCTGACTGAAGCTTTCTTT.